The 14 T cell receptor beta chains below were found in one sample sequenced in a study of cytomegalovirus exposure and HLA in healthy donors. It was with 60 Vbeta and 13 Jbeta primers that the PCR ran. Method: immunoSEQ multiplex PCR; TCRdb's copy keeps in-frame clones and lacks some. Found here are about 96,000 clones; the top ten clones hold around 3.4%. Sequencing was done on a sample of PBMCs. These receptors were collected from a woman aged 25-40 years in good health and CMV-seronegative.

The V call is TRBV5-1, the J call TRBJ1-4; D gene uncertain. Germline CDR1 is SGHRS and CDR2 is YFSETQ. The CDR3 is made up of 14 amino acids. Trimming took off 3 bases at V and 7 bases at J, with 13 bases between the two ends. The CDR3: CASSSDTEGEKLFF. The CDR3 DNA sequence: TGCGCCAGCAGCTCCGACACCGAGGGTGAAAAACTGTTTTTT.

Of note for this clone: The sample holds other DNA sequences that translate to the same CDR3. The chain links TRBV5-1 to TRBJ1-1; TRBD1 matches at 8 bases. The germline gives CDR1 SGHRS, CDR2 YFSETQ. The CDR3 sequence is 15 residues long. V dropped 4 bases and J dropped 2; count of bases not matched to a gene: 7. The CDR3 loop reads CASSPPGQGNTEAFF. In nucleotides, the CDR3 is TGCGCCAGCAGCCCCCCAGGACAGGGCAACACTGAAGCTTTCTTT.

J is TRBJ2-1 and V is TRBV5-1, with TRBD2 identical over 7 bases. With 2 bases clipped from V and 5 bases from J, the junction kept 4 bases outside the gene matches. The CDR3 contains 14 residues. The germline V gene has CDR1 SGHRS and CDR2 YFSETQ. CDR3 coding DNA: TGCGCCAGCAGCTTAGCGGGGCCGAACAATGAGCAGTTCTTC. Its protein is CASSLAGPNNEQFF. The full variable domain, completed using reference TRBV5-1 and TRBJ2-1, is KAGVTQTPRYLIKTRGQQVTLSCSPISGHRSVSWYQQTPGQGLQFLFEYFSETQRNKGNFPGRFSGRQFSNSRSEMNVSTLELGDSALYLCASSLAGPNNEQFFGPGTRLTVL.

The chain uses TRBV15 and TRBJ2-2; 7 bases are shared with TRBD2. The CDR3 is 18 amino acids. CDR1 is LNHNV and CDR2 is YYDKDF in the germline V gene (reference sequence). V lost 0 bases and J lost 2; bases outside the gene matches: 9. CDR3: CATSRDLGGAGNTGELFF. The CDR3 nucleotides read TGTGCCACCAGCAGAGACTTGGGAGGGGCGGGCAACACCGGGGAGCTGTTTTTT.

The chain uses TRBV9 and TRBJ2-1; the match to TRBD2 covers 13 bases. From germline, CDR1 is SGDLS and CDR2 YYNGEE. With V trimmed by 4 bases and J by 7 bases, 14 bases remained unmatched. CDR3 size: 18 residues. The CDR3: CASSFGTSGNMIVNEQFF. In nucleotides, the CDR3 is TGTGCCAGCAGCTTCGGGACTAGCGGGAATATGATAGTGAATGAGCAGTTCTTC.

The V and J genes are TRBV10-2 and TRBJ1-5; D may be TRBD1 (6 bases). This CDR3 has 13 amino acids. Germline loops: CDR1 WSHSY, CDR2 SAAADI. V dropped 0 bases and J dropped 7 bases, with 7 bases sitting between them. This CDR3 is CASSESRGQPQHF. Here the CDR3 DNA reads TGCGCCAGCAGTGAGTCAAGGGGGCAGCCCCAGCATTTT.

The V gene is TRBV6-5, the J gene TRBJ2-5, with TRBD2 matching 9 bases. Looked up from germline, CDR1 is MNHEY and CDR2 is SVGAGI. The junction had 6 bases not matched to a gene; V was cut back by 6 bases and J by 4 bases. The CDR3 is made up of 14 amino acids. The CDR3 here is CASRRGGEGETQYF. The CDR3 bases are TGTGCCAGCAGGCGGGGGGGCGAAGGAGAGACCCAGTACTTC.

V usage is TRBV6-5 and J usage is TRBJ1-2, with D tentatively TRBD1 (5 bases). The CDR3 loop spans 15 amino acids. V was pared by 0 bases and J by 4 bases, with 12 bases between. The V gene's germline CDR1 is MNHEY and CDR2 SVGAGI. The CDR3 spells CASSYSPGFPYGYTF. CDR3 in DNA: TGTGCCAGCAGTTACTCGCCAGGGTTTCCCTATGGCTACACCTTC.

V is TRBV27 and J is TRBJ2-3; 16 nucleotides align to TRBD2. The CDR3 is made up of 20 amino acids. Germline V gene sequence: CDR1 MNHEY, CDR2 SMNVEV (reference sequence). The V gene end was trimmed by 8 bases and the J gene end by 0 bases; junction bases not matched to a gene: 14. The CDR3, as DNA: TGTGCCAGCCGGATCCCGGGACTAGCGGGAGGGCCTCCTAGCACAGATACGCAGTATTTT. It codes for CASRIPGLAGGPPSTDTQYF.

V gene TRBV11-3 combines with J gene TRBJ2-1; D may be TRBD2 (6 bases). CDR1 is SGHNT and CDR2 is YENEEA in the germline V gene. V gave up 4 bases and J gave up 3 bases, with 13 bases separating them. There are 15 residues in the CDR3. The CDR3: CASSSPGLRYNEQFF. DNA of the CDR3: TGTGCCAGCAGCTCCCCGGGACTCCGCTACAATGAGCAGTTCTTC.

The chain uses TRBV30 and TRBJ2-5; 8 positions match TRBD1. The J call could be wrong; TRBJ2-7 is a better fit for the DNA end. This CDR3 is built from 16 residues. Per germline, CDR1 GTSNPN and CDR2 SVGIG (reference sequence). The CDR3 sequence is CAWSVNRGLGSYEQYF. The CDR3, as DNA: TGTGCCTGGAGTGTAAACAGGGGGTTGGGGTCCTACGAGCAGTACTTC.

This chain connects TRBV9 to TRBJ2-2; TRBD2 might be the D (5 bases). The V and J ends lost 0 bases and 0 bases respectively, with 6 bases between them. This CDR3 is 15 amino acids long. Germline V gene data show CDR1 as SGDLS and CDR2 as YYNGEE. CDR3 DNA: TGTGCCAGCAGCGTAGTAGCGACGAACACCGGGGAGCTGTTTTTT. Residues: CASSVVATNTGELFF.

To note about this clone: A read error may account for a junction end that differs from germline. The chain combines TRBV7-2 with TRBJ1-1, with D maybe TRBD1 (5 bases). The CDR3 has 14 amino acids. Germline V lookup: CDR1 SGHTA, CDR2 FQGNSA. CDR3 nucleotides: TGTGCCAGCAGTCATGGGGGGGGGAACGCTGAAGCTTTCTTT. Translation: CASSHGGGNAEAFF.

This rearrangement joins TRBV10-3 to TRBJ2-7, with 7 positions matching TRBD2. The length of the CDR3 is 12 residues. V dropped 8 bases and J dropped 4; count of bases not matched to a gene: 5. Germline CDR1 and CDR2: ENHRY and SYGVKD. The CDR3 nucleotides read TGTGCCATCGGGAGGGCCGGATACGAGCAGTACTTC. Translated, it gives CAIGRAGYEQYF.